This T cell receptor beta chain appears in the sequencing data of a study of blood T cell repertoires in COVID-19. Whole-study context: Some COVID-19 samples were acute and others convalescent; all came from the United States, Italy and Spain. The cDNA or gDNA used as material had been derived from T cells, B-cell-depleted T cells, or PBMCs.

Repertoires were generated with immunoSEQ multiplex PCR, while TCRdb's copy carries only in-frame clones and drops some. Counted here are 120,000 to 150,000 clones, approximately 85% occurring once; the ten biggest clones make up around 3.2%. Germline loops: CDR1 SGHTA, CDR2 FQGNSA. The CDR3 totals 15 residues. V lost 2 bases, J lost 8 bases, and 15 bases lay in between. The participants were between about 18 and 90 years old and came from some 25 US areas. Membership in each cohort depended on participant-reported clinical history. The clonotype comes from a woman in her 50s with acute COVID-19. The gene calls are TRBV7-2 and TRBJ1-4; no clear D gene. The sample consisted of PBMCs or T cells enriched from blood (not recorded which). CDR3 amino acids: CASSLRTGEEEKLFF. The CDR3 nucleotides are TGTGCCAGCAGCTTACGGACCGGGGAGGAAGAAAAACTGTTTTTT.